What follows describes a single TCR beta chain. Its specificity is unknown. From germline, CDR1 is SGDLS and CDR2 YYNGEE. The CDR3 runs to 14 residues. V lost 0 bases to trimming and J lost 4 bases, with 10 bases between them. Healthy Caucasians supplied all donations. The data originate from a study of identical twins. Points from the study as a whole: Out-of-frame alpha sequences shared between twins exhibited an excess of low generation probability. Out-of-frame beta sequences exhibited a weaker degree of excess twin sharing.

From the 5' RACE reads, TCRdb called clonotypes with MiXCR, one entry per CDR3 protein. The sample holds hundreds of thousands of distinct CDR3 sequences, approximately 13% seen once. This sample also appeared in a second study, on yellow fever vaccine responses in identical twins.

Sequencing input: CD8+ T cells sorted from blood. This chain uses TRBV9 with TRBJ1-2, with D possibly matching TRBD1 (6 bases). The TCR originated in a woman younger than 35 in good health. In DNA form, the CDR3 reads TGTGCCAGCAGCGTAGGTCAGGGGAGCTATGGCTACACCTTC. It codes for CASSVGQGSYGYTF.